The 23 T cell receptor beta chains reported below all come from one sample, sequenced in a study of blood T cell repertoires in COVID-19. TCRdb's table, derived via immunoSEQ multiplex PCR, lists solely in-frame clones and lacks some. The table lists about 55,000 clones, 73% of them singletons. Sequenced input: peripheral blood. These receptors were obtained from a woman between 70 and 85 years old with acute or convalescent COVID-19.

The CDR3 reads CASSARQGEKLFF. The CDR3 bases are TGTGCCAGCAGCGCGAGACAGGGCGAAAAACTGTTTTTT. The chain combines TRBV9 with TRBJ1-4, with 7 bases that match TRBD1. The CDR3 is 13 residues long. Germline V gives CDR1 SGDLS, CDR2 YYNGEE. V shed 3 bases, J shed 8 bases, and the junction held 4 bases outside the gene matches.

CDR3 loop: CASSLGPQETQYF. The DNA of the CDR3 is TGCGCCAGCAGCTTGGGGCCCCAAGAGACCCAGTACTTC. The gene calls are TRBV5-1 and TRBJ2-5, with D unclear. This CDR3 spans 13 amino acids. V gave up 0 bases and J gave up 1 base, with 4 bases separating them. Germline CDR1 SGHRS, CDR2 YFSETQ.

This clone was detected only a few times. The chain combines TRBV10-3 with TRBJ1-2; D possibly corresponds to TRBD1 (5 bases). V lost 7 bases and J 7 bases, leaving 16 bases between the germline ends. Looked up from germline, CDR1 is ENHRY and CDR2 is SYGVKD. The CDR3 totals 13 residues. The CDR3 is CAITKVGGIGYTF. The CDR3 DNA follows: TGTGCCATCACCAAGGTGGGGGGGATTGGCTACACCTTC.

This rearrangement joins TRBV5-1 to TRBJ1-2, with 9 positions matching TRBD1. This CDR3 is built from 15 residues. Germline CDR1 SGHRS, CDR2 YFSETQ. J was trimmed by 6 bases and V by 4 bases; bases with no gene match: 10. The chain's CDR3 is CASSPRDRDRDGYTF. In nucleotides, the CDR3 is TGCGCCAGCAGCCCCCGGGACCGGGACAGGGATGGCTACACCTTC.

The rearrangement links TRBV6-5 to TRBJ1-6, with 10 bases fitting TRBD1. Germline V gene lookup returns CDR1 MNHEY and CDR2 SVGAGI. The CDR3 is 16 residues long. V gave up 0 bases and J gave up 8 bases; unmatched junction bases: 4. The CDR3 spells CASSYSRGTGDSPLHF. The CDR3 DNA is TGTGCCAGCAGTTACTCGAGGGGGACAGGGGATTCACCCCTCCACTTT.

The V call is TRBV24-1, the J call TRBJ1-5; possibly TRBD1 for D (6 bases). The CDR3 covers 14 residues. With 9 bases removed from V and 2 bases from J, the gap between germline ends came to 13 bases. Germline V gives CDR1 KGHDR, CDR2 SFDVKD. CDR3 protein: CATEGGFGNQPQHF. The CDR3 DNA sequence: TGTGCCACCGAAGGGGGATTCGGCAATCAGCCCCAGCATTTT.

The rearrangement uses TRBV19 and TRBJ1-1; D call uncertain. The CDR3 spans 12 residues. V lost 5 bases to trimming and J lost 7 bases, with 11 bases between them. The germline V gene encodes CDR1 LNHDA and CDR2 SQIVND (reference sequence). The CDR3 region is CASSYLRNEAFF. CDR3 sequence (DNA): TGTGCCAGTAGTTATCTGAGGAATGAAGCTTTCTTT.

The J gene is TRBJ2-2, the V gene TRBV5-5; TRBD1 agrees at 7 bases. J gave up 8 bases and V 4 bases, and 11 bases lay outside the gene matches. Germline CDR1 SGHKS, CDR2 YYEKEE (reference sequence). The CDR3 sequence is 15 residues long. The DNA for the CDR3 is TGTGCCAGCAGCCCCTGGGACAGTAGGTCAGGGGAGCTGTTTTTT. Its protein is CASSPWDSRSGELFF.

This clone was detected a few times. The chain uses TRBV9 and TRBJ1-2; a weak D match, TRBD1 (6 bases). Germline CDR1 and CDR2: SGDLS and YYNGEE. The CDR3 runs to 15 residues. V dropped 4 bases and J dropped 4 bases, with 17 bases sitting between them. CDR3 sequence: CASSPTGGPVYGYTF. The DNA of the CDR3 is TGTGCCAGCAGCCCAACTGGGGGCCCCGTCTATGGCTACACCTTC.

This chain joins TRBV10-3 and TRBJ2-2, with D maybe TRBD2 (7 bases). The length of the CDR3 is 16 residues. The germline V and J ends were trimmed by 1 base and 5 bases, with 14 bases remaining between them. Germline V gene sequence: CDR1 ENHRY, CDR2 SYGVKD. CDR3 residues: CAISEWRGGQTGELFF. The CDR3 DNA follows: TGTGCCATCAGTGAGTGGAGGGGGGGGCAGACCGGGGAGCTGTTTTTT.

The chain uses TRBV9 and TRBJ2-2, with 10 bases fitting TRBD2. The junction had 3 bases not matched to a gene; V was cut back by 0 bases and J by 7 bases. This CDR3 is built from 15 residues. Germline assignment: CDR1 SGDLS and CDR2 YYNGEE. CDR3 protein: CASSVDSGGFGELFF. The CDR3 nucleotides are TGTGCCAGCAGCGTAGATAGCGGGGGGTTCGGGGAGCTGTTTTTT.

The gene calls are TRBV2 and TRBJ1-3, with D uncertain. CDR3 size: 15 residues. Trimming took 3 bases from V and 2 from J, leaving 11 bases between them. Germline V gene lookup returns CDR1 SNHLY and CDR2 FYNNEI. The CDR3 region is CASSEEDMAGNTIYF. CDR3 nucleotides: TGTGCCAGCAGTGAGGAGGATATGGCTGGAAACACCATATATTTT.

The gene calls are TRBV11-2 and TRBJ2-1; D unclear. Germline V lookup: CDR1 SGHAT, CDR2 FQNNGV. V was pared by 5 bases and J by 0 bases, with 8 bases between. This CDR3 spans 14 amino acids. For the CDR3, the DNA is TGTGCCAGCAGCAGAGGTAGCTCCTACAATGAGCAGTTCTTC. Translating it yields CASSRGSSYNEQFF.

CDR3 sequence: CASRDRGVNTEAFF. The CDR3 nucleotides are TGTGCCAGCAGAGACAGGGGGGTGAACACTGAAGCTTTCTTT. This chain links TRBV2 with TRBJ1-1, with 9 bases lining up with TRBD1. V was pared by 6 bases and J by 0 bases, with 2 bases of the junction left unmatched. There are 14 residues in the CDR3. CDR1 and CDR2 (germline): SNHLY, FYNNEI.

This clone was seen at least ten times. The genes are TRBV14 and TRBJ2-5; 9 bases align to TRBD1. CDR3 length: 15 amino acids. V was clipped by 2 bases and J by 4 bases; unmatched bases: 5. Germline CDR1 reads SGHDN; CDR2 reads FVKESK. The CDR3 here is CASSQQTGGTETQYF. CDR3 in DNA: TGTGCCAGCAGCCAACAAACAGGGGGCACAGAGACCCAGTACTTC.

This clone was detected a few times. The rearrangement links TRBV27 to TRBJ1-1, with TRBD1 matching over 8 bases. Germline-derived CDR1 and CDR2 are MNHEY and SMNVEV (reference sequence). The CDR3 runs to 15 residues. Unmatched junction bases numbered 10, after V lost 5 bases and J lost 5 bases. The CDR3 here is CASSTIRGLGTEAFF. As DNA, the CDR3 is TGTGCCAGCAGTACCATCAGGGGGCTGGGGACTGAAGCTTTCTTT.

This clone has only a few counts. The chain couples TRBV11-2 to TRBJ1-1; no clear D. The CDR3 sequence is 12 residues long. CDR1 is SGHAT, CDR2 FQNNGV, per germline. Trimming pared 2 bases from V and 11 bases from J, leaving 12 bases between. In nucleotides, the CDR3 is TGTGCCAGCAGCTTATCGTCCGGAGGGGCTTTCTTT. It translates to CASSLSSGGAFF.

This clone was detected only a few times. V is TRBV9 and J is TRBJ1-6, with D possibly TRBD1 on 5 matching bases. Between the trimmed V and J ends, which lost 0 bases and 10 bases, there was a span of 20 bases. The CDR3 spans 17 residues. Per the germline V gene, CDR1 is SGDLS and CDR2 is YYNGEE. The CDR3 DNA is TGTGCCAGCAGCGTAGGGTCCTCCTCGGGGGTCGGCTCACCCCTCCACTTT. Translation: CASSVGSSSGVGSPLHF. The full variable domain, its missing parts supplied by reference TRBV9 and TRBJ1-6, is DSGVTQTPKHLITATGQRVTLRCSPRSGDLSVYWYQQSLDQGLQFLIQYYNGEERAKGNILERFSAQQFPDLHSELNLSSLELGDSALYFCASSVGSSSGVGSPLHFGNGTRLTVT.

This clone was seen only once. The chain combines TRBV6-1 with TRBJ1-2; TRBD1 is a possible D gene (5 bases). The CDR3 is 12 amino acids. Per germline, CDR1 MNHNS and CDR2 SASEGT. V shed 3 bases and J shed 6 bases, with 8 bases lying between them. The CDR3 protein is CASSDRENGYTF. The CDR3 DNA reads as TGTGCCAGCAGTGACAGGGAAAATGGCTACACCTTC.

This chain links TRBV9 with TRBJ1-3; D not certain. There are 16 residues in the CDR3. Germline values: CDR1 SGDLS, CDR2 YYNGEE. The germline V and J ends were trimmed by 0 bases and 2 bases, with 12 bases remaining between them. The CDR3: CASSVVAGATGNTIYF. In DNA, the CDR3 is TGTGCCAGCAGCGTAGTGGCAGGCGCGACTGGAAACACCATATATTTT.

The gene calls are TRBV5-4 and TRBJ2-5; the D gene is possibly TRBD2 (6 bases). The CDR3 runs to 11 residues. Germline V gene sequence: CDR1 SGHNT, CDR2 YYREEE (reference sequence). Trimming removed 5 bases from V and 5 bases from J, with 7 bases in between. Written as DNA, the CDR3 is TGTGCCAGCAGGCTAGCGGAGACCCAGTACTTC. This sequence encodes CASRLAETQYF. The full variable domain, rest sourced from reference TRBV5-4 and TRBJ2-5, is ETGVTQSPTHLIKTRGQQVTLRCSSQSGHNTVSWYQQALGQGPQFIFQYYREEENGRGNFPPRFSGLQFPNYSSELNVNALELDDSALYLCASRLAETQYFGPGTRLLVL.

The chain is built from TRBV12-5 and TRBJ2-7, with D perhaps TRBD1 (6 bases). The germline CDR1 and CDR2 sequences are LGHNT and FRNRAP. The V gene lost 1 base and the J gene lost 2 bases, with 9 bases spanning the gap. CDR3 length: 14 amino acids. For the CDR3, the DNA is TGTGCTAGTGGTTTGGGTCGGACAGCCTACGAGCAGTACTTC. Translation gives CASGLGRTAYEQYF.

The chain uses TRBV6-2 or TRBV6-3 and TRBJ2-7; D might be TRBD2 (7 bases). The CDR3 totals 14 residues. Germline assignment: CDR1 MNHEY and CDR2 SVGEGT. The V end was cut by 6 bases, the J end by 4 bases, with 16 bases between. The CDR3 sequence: CASSPPGGGYEQYV. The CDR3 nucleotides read TGTGCCAGCAGCCCTCCGGGGGGCGGGTACGAGCAGTACGTC.